Presented here are 11 T cell receptor beta chains from one specimen sequenced in a study of cytomegalovirus exposure and HLA in healthy donors. 60 Vbeta and 13 Jbeta primers were used in PCR. The method was immunoSEQ multiplex PCR; TCRdb's version includes in-frame clones alone and lacks a portion of them. The sample has around 150,000 clones; around 72% are singletons. Material for sequencing was PBMCs. These receptors were obtained from a middle-aged man in good health and CMV-seronegative.

The chain combines TRBV19 with TRBJ2-3, with a possible D match to TRBD2 (5 bases). The CDR3 is made up of 14 amino acids. Germline CDR1 reads LNHDA; CDR2 reads SQIVND (reference sequence). The V end was cut by 2 bases, the J end by 0 bases, with 6 bases between. CDR3 nucleotide sequence: TGTGCCAGTAGTATAACTAGAAGCACAGATACGCAGTATTTT. This translates into CASSITRSTDTQYF.

This sequence joins TRBV18 and TRBJ2-7, with D possibly being TRBD1 (6 bases). Germline CDR1 reads KGHSH; CDR2 reads LQKENI. V lost 4 bases, J lost 5 bases, and 9 bases lay in between. The CDR3 extends over 12 amino acids. The CDR3 DNA sequence: TGTGCCAGCTCACTGAAGGGGGACGAGCAGTACTTC. Protein sequence: CASSLKGDEQYF.

This clone was observed a few times. The chain links TRBV7-9 to TRBJ2-4; D is perhaps TRBD1 (5 bases). CDR1 SEHNR and CDR2 FQNEAQ come from the germline V gene (reference sequence). This CDR3 has 13 residues. The V end was cut by 5 bases, the J end by 1 base, with 6 bases between. CDR3 residues: CASSRGAKNIQYF. The CDR3 DNA follows: TGTGCCAGCAGCAGGGGTGCCAAAAACATTCAGTACTTC.

The chain joins TRBV21-1 to TRBJ1-1. TRBV21-1 is tagged as a pseudogene. The length of the CDR3 is 15 residues. The CDR3 loop reads CASSPRGLANTEAFF. The CDR3 DNA reads TGTGCCAGCAGCCCCCGGGGGTTGGCCAACACTGAAGCTTTCTTT.

The chain couples TRBV11-2 to TRBJ1-3; 7 bases line up with TRBD1. This CDR3 comprises 15 residues. Trimming cost V 4 bases and J 4 bases; bases outside gene matches: 7. In germline, CDR1 is SGHAT, CDR2 FQNNGV. The CDR3 DNA is TGTGCCAGCAGCTCGCTGACAGGGTCAGGAAACACCATATATTTT. Its translation: CASSSLTGSGNTIYF.

In its sample, this clone was seen once. CDR3 bases: TGTGCCAGCAGCGCAACAGGGTATGGCTACACCTTC. This sequence encodes CASSATGYGYTF. This chain links TRBV7-8 with TRBJ1-2; D perhaps matches TRBD1 (6 bases). V was cut by 5 bases and J by 5 bases, with 9 bases left in between. This CDR3 spans 12 amino acids. Germline V lookup: CDR1 SGHVS, CDR2 FQNEAQ.

This clone was counted a single time. This rearrangement joins TRBV19 to TRBJ2-3; 11 nucleotides line up with TRBD2. In germline, CDR1 is LNHDA, CDR2 SQIVND (reference sequence). The CDR3 spans 17 residues. The V gene end was trimmed by 4 bases and the J gene end by 5 bases; junction bases not matched to a gene: 11. Here the CDR3 reads CASSTQTSGTRGDTQYF. The CDR3 nucleotides read TGTGCCAGTAGTACCCAGACTAGCGGGACGAGGGGAGATACGCAGTATTTT.

The gene calls are TRBV11-2 and TRBJ2-3, with D possibly being TRBD2 (6 bases). The CDR3 has 16 amino acids. CDR1 is SGHAT and CDR2 is FQNNGV in the germline V gene. Trimming removed 5 bases from V and 2 bases from J, with 17 bases in between. The CDR3 DNA reads TGTGCCAGCAGCCTATCCGTAGCGGCGCTCACAGATACGCAGTATTTT. Amino acids: CASSLSVAALTDTQYF.

This clone occurred a few times. The chain employs TRBV9 and TRBJ2-1; 15 bases match TRBD2. Trimming took 3 bases from V and 7 from J; bases not matched to a gene: 8. Looked up from germline, CDR1 is SGDLS and CDR2 is YYNGEE. The length of the CDR3 is 17 residues. This CDR3 reads CASSEWTSGGARNEQFF. The CDR3 DNA sequence: TGTGCCAGCAGCGAGTGGACTAGCGGGGGGGCACGGAATGAGCAGTTCTTC. Together with reference TRBV9 and TRBJ2-1, the CDR3 gives the full variable domain: DSGVTQTPKHLITATGQRVTLRCSPRSGDLSVYWYQQSLDQGLQFLIQYYNGEERAKGNILERFSAQQFPDLHSELNLSSLELGDSALYFCASSEWTSGGARNEQFFGPGTRLTVL.

The chain carries TRBV29-1 and TRBJ2-2; 7 bases are shared with TRBD1. Germline CDR1 is SQVTM and CDR2 is ANQGSEA. The CDR3 length is 13 residues. V was clipped by 6 bases and J by 4 bases; unmatched bases: 5. The CDR3 sequence is CSVWTGLTGELFF. CDR3 nucleotide sequence: TGCAGCGTCTGGACAGGCCTCACCGGGGAGCTGTTTTTT.

The gene calls are TRBV29-1 and TRBJ1-5; D is ambiguous. This CDR3 is built from 11 residues. Trimming took off 8 bases at V and 4 bases at J, with 9 bases between the two ends. Germline CDR1 reads SQVTM; CDR2 reads ANQGSEA. The CDR3 DNA reads as TGCAGCCCGCTACCGAATCAGCCCCAGCATTTT. This codes for CSPLPNQPQHF.